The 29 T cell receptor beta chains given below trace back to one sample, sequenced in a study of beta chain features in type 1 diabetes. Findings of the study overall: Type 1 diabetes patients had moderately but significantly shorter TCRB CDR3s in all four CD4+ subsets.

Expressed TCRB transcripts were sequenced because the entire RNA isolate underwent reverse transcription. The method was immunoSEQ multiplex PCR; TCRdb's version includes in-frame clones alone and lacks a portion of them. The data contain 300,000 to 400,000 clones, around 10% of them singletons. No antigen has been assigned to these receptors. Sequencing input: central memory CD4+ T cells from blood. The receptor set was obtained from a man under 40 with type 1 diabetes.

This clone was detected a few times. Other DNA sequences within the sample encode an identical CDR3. In nucleotides, the CDR3 is TGCGCCAGCAGCTTGGATGGGAGGGGCTACACCTTC. Amino acid sequence: CASSLDGRGYTF. The rearrangement joins TRBV5-1 to TRBJ1-2; D is ambiguous. Trimming removed 0 bases at V and 8 bases at J, with 8 bases between. This CDR3 is built from 12 residues. CDR1 and CDR2 (germline): SGHRS, YFSETQ.

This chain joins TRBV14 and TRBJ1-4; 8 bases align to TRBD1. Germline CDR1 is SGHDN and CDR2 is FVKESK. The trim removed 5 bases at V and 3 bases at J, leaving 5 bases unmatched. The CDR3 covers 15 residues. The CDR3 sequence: CASSAEQGANEKLFF. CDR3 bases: TGTGCCAGCAGCGCCGAACAGGGGGCTAATGAAAAACTGTTTTTT.

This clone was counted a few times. The CDR3: CAISGEGGNTEAFF. The CDR3 nucleotides read TGTGCCATCAGTGGTGAAGGGGGGAACACTGAAGCTTTCTTT. The chain joins TRBV10-3 to TRBJ1-1, with a weak D call TRBD1 (6 bases). The length of the CDR3 is 14 residues. Germline lookup yields CDR1 ENHRY and CDR2 SYGVKD. V was cut by 4 bases and J by 1 base, with 10 bases left in between.

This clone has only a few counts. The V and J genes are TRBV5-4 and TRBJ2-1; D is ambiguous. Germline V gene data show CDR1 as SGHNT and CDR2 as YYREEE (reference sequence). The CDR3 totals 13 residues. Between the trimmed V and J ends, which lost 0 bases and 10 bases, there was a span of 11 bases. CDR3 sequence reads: CASSLDSDREQFF. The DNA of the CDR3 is TGTGCCAGCAGCTTGGACTCGGATAGGGAGCAGTTCTTC. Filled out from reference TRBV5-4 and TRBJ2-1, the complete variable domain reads ETGVTQSPTHLIKTRGQQVTLRCSSQSGHNTVSWYQQALGQGPQFIFQYYREEENGRGNFPPRFSGLQFPNYSSELNVNALELDDSALYLCASSLDSDREQFFGPGTRLTVL.

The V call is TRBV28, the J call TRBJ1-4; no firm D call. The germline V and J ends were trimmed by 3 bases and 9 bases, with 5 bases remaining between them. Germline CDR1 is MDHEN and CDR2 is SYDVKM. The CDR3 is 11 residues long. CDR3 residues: CASSFEKKLFF. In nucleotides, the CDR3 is TGTGCCAGCAGTTTCGAGAAAAAACTGTTTTTT.

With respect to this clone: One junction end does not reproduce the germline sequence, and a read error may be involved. The CDR3 loop reads CASSQVAGGPDTQYF. CDR3 DNA: TGCGCCAGCAGCCAAGTAGCGGGAGGGCCAGATACGCAGTATTTT. This rearrangement joins TRBV7-3 to TRBJ2-3; TRBD2 matches at 11 bases. Germline lookup yields CDR1 SGHTA and CDR2 FQGTGA. CDR3 length: 15 amino acids.

CDR3 in DNA: TGTGCCAGCAGAGACGGGTCGATCTACGAGCAGTACTTC. This codes for CASRDGSIYEQYF. The rearrangement links TRBV2 to TRBJ2-7; D uncertain. The CDR3 runs to 13 residues. Germline V gene sequence: CDR1 SNHLY, CDR2 FYNNEI. Trimming pared 6 bases from V and 3 bases from J, leaving 12 bases between.

In DNA form, the CDR3 reads TGCGCCAGCAGCCAAGGATTAGCGGGAGGAGGGGAGACCCAGTACTTC. Translation gives CASSQGLAGGGETQYF. V gene TRBV4-3 combines with J gene TRBJ2-5; 10 nucleotides line up with TRBD2. The CDR3 length is 16 residues. Germline V gene data show CDR1 as LGHNA and CDR2 as YSLEER. The V gene end was trimmed by 1 base and the J gene end by 5 bases; junction bases not matched to a gene: 7.

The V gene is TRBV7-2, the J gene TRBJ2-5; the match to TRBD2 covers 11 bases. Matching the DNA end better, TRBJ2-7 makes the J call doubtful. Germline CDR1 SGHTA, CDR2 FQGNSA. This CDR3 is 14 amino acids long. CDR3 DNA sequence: TGTGCCAGCAGCTTATCTAGCGGGAGGTACGAGCAGTACTTC. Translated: CASSLSSGRYEQYF.

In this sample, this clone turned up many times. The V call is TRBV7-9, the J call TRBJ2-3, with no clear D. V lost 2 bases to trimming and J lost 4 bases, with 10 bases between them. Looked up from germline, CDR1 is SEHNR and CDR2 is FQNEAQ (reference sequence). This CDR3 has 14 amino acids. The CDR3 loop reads CASSLNSWADTQYF. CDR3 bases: TGTGCCAGCAGCTTAAATAGCTGGGCAGATACGCAGTATTTT.

Here the CDR3 reads CASSPLRRDRGYEQYF. The CDR3 coding sequence is TGTGCCAGCTCACCACTTCGGAGGGACAGGGGGTACGAGCAGTACTTC. V gene TRBV18 combines with J gene TRBJ2-7; TRBD1 agrees at 11 bases. Trimming took 1 base from V and 4 from J; bases not matched to a gene: 6. This CDR3 comprises 16 residues. From germline, CDR1 is KGHSH and CDR2 LQKENI.

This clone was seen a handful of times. For the CDR3, the DNA is TGTGCCAGCAGCTTAAGGAGGGACACTGAAGCTTTCTTT. It encodes CASSLRRDTEAFF. The chain recombines TRBV7-2 with TRBJ1-1; D gene ambiguous. V was cut by 2 bases and J by 3 bases, with 7 bases left in between. Germline V CDR1 and CDR2: SGHTA, FQGNSA. The CDR3 has 13 amino acids.

In DNA, the CDR3 is TGTGCCAGCAGCATATCCGGGACTAGCGGGAGTACTGAGCAGTTCTTC. It codes for CASSISGTSGSTEQFF. The chain couples TRBV27 to TRBJ2-1; TRBD2 agrees at 14 bases. Germline loops: CDR1 MNHEY, CDR2 SMNVEV (reference sequence). The ends lost 6 bases at V and 9 bases at J; junction bases unmatched: 10. This CDR3 is built from 16 residues.

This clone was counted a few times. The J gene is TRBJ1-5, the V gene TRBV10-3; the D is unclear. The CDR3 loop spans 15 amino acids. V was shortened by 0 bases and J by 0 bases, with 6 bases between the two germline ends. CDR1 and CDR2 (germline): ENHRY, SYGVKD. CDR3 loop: CAISESSDSNQPQHF. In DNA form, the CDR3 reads TGTGCCATCAGTGAGTCGTCAGATAGCAATCAGCCCCAGCATTTT.

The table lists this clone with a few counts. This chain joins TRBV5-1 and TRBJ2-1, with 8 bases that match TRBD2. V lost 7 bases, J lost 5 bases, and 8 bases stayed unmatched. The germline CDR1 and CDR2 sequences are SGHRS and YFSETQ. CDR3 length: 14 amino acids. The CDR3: CASYETSVNNEQFF. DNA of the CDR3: TGCGCCAGCTATGAGACTAGCGTAAACAATGAGCAGTTCTTC.

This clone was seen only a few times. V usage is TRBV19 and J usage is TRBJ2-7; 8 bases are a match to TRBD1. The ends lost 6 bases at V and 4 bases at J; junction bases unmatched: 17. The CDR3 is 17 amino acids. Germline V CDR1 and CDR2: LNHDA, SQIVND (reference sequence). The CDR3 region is CASSPDTDRVKRYEQYF. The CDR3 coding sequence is TGTGCCAGTAGCCCTGACACGGACAGGGTTAAGCGGTACGAGCAGTACTTC.

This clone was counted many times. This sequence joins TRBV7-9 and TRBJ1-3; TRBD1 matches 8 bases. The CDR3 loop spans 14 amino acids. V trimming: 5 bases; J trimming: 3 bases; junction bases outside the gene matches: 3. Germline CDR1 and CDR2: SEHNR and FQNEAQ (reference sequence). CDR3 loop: CASSETGVGNTIYF. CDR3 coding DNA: TGTGCCAGCAGCGAGACAGGGGTTGGAAACACCATATATTTT.

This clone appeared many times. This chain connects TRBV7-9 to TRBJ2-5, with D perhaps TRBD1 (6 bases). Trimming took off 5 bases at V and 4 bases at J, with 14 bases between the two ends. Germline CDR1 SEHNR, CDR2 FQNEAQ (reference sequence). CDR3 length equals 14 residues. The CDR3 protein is CASSPRDTPETQYF. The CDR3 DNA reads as TGTGCCAGCAGCCCTAGGGACACACCAGAGACCCAGTACTTC.

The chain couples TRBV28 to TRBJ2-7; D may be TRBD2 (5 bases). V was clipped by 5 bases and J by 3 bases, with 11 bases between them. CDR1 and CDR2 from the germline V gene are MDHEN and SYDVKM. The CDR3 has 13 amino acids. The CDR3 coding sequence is TGTGCCAGCAGTAGGGCGGGTGGCTACGAGCAGTACTTC. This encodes CASSRAGGYEQYF.

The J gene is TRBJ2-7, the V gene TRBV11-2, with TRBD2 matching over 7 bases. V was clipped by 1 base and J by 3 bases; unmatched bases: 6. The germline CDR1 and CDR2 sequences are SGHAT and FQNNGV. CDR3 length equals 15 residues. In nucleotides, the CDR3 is TGTGCCAGCAGCTTAGGTGGTAGCGGGTACTACGAGCAGTACTTC. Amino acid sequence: CASSLGGSGYYEQYF. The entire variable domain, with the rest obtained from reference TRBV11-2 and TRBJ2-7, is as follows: EAGVAQSPRYKIIEKRQSVAFWCNPISGHATLYWYQQILGQGPKLLIQFQNNGVVDDSQLPKDRFSAERLKGVDSTLKIQPAKLEDSAVYLCASSLGGSGYYEQYFGPGTRLTVT.

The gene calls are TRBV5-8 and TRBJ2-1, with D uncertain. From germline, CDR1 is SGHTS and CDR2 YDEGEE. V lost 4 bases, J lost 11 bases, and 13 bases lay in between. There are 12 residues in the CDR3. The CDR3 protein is CASSEAGPKQFF. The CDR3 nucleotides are TGTGCCAGCAGCGAGGCTGGACCGAAGCAGTTCTTC.

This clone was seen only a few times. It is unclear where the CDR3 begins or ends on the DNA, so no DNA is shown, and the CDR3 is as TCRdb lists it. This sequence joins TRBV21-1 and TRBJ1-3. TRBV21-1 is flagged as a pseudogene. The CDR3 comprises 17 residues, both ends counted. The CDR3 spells CASSPIQNWGAGNTIYF.

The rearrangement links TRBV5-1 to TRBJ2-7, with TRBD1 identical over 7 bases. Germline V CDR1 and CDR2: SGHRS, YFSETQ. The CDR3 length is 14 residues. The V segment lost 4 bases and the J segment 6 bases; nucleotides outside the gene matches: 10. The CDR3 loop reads CASSNRQGAGEQYF. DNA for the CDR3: TGCGCCAGCAGCAACAGACAGGGTGCAGGCGAGCAGTACTTC.

The CDR3 is CASKGNEGSDTQYF. The CDR3 DNA sequence: TGCGCCAGCAAAGGGAACGAAGGGTCAGATACGCAGTATTTT. The J gene is TRBJ2-3, the V gene TRBV5-1; no clear D gene. The ends were cut back, 6 bases at V and 4 bases at J, with 15 bases in the middle. Germline loops: CDR1 SGHRS, CDR2 YFSETQ. CDR3 length: 14 amino acids.

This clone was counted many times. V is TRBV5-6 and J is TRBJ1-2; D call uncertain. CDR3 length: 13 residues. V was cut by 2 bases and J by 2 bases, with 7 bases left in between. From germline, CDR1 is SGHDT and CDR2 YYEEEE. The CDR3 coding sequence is TGTGCCAGCAGCTTTTCACAAAACTATGGCTACACCTTC. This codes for CASSFSQNYGYTF.

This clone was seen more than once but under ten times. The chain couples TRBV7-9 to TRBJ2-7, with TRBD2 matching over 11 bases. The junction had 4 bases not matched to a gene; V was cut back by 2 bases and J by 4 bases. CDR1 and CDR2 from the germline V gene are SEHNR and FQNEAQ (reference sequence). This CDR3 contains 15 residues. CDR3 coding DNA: TGTGCCAGCAGCTTACTAGCGGGAGGAAGTTACGAGCAGTACTTC. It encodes CASSLLAGGSYEQYF.

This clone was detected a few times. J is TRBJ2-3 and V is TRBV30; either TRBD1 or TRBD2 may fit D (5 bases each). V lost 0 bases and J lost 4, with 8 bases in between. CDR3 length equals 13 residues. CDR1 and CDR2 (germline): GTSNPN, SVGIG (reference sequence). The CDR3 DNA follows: TGTGCCTGGAGTGTCCAGGGAGCAGATACGCAGTATTTT. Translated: CAWSVQGADTQYF. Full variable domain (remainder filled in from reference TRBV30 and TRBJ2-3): SQTIHQWPATLVQPVGSPLSLECTVEGTSNPNLYWYRQAAGRGLQLLFYSVGIGQISSEVPQNLSASRPQDRQFILSSKKLLLSDSGFYLCAWSVQGADTQYFGPGTRLTVL.

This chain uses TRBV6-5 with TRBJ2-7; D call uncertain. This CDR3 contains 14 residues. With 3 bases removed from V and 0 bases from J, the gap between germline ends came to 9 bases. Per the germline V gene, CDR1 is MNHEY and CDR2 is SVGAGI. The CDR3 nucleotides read TGTGCCAGCAGTTATGAGTGGAGCTCCTACGAGCAGTACTTC. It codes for CASSYEWSSYEQYF.

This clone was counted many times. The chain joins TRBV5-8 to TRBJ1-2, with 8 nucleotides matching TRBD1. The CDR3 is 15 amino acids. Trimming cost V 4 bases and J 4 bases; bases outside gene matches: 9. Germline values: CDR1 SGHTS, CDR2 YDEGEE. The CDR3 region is CASSVGQGRSYGYTF. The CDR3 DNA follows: TGTGCCAGCAGCGTTGGACAGGGAAGGTCCTATGGCTACACCTTC. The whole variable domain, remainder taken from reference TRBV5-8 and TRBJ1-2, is EAGVTQSPTHLIKTRGQQATLRCSPISGHTSVYWYQQALGLGLQFLLWYDEGEERNRGNFPPRFSGRQFPNYSSELNVNALELEDSALYLCASSVGQGRSYGYTFGSGTRLTVV.